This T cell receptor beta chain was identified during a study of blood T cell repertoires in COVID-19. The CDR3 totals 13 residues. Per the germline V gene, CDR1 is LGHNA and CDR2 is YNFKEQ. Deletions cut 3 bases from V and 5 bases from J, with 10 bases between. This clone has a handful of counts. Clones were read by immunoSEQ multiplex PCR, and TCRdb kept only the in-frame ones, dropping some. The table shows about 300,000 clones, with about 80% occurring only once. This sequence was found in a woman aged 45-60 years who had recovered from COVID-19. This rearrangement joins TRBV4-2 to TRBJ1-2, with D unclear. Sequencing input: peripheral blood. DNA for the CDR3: TGTGCCAGCAGCCACATGGAGGGATATGGCTACACCTTC. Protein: CASSHMEGYGYTF.